The present entry profiles one T cell receptor beta chain with its context. Trimming left V 2 bases short and J 7 bases short, with 11 bases between. The germline V gene encodes CDR1 WSHSY and CDR2 SAAADI. This CDR3 is built from 13 residues. Libraries were prepared by immunoSEQ multiplex PCR; TCRdb keeps only in-frame clonotypes and omits some of them. The repertoire holds 40,000 to 50,000 clones, with about 80% as singletons. The data derive from a study of OX40 agonist ivuxolimab in advanced cancers. Here the sequenced sample was CD4+ or CD8+ T cells sorted from blood, taken in a trial of the OX40 agonist ivuxolimab. The gene calls are TRBV10-2 and TRBJ2-5; D unclear. The TCR was taken from an adult with an advanced solid tumor such as melanoma, head and neck, liver or kidney cancer. The CDR3 loop reads CASSEPLERTQYF. In nucleotides, the CDR3 is TGCGCCAGCAGTGAGCCCCTAGAGAGGACCCAGTACTTC.